This entry is about one T cell receptor beta chain. Its antigen is not identified. Data came from immunoSEQ multiplex PCR; TCRdb stores just in-frame clones and leaves some out. The sample carries some 2 million clones, around 95% recorded once. CDR1 is MNHNS, CDR2 SASEGT, per germline. CDR3 length: 16 amino acids. V shed 0 bases and J 4 bases; nucleotides not matched to a gene: 7. This sample was taken from a study of shared clonotypes between healthy human individuals. General observations from the study: Naive subsets usually exceeded memory subsets in estimated richness.

The TCR sequence derives from a man aged 18 to 35 in good health. V is TRBV6-1 and J is TRBJ1-2, with 8 bases aligning to TRBD1. The sample was naive CD4+ T cells sorted from blood. As for subset: CD45RA+ positively selected. The CDR3 region has the DNA TGTGCCAGCAGTGAAGCGTATGCCAGGGGGCCCTATGGCTACACCTTC. Protein product: CASSEAYARGPYGYTF.